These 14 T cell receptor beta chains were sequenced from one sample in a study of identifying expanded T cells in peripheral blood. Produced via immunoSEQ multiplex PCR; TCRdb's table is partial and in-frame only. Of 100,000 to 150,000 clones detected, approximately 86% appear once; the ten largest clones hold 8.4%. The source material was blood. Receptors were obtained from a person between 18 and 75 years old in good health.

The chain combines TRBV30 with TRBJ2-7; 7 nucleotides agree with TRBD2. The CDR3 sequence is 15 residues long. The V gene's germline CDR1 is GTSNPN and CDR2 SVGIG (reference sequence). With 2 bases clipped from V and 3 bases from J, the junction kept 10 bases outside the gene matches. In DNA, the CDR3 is TGTGCCTGGAGTTACACAGTGGGGAGGGTCTACGAGCAGTACTTC. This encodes CAWSYTVGRVYEQYF. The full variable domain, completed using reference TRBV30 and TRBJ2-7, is SQTIHQWPATLVQPVGSPLSLECTVEGTSNPNLYWYRQAAGRGLQLLFYSVGIGQISSEVPQNLSASRPQDRQFILSSKKLLLSDSGFYLCAWSYTVGRVYEQYFGPGTRLTVT.

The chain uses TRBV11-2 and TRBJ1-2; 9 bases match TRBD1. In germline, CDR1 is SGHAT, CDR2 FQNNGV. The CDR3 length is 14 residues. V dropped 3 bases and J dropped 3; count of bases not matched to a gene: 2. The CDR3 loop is CASSLTGGHYGYTF. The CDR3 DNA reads TGTGCCAGCAGCTTGACAGGGGGGCACTATGGCTACACCTTC.

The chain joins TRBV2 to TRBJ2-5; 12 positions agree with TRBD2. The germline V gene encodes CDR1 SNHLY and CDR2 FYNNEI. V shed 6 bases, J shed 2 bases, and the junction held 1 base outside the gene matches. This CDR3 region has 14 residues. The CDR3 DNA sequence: TGTGCCAGCAGAGGACTAGCGGGGCAAGAGACCCAGTACTTC. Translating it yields CASRGLAGQETQYF.

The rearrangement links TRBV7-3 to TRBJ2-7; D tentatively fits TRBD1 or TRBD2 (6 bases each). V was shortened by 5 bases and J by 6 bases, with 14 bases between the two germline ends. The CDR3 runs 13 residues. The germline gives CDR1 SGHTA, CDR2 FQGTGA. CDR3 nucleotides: TGTGCCAGCAGCCTAGGAGGGGGGCTCGAGCAGTACTTC. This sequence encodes CASSLGGGLEQYF.

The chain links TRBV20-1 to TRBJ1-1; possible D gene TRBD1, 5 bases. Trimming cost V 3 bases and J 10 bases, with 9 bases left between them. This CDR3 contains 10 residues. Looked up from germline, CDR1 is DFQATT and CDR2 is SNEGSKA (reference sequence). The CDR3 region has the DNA TGCAGTGCTAGCTACACAGGAGCTTTCTTT. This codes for CSASYTGAFF.

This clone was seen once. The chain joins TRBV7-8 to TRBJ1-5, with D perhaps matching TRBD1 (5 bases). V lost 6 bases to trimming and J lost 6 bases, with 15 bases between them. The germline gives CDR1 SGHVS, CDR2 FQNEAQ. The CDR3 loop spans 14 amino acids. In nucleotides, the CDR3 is TGTGCCAGCAGGTCCAGGGCAGGGACTCAGCCCCAGCATTTT. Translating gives CASRSRAGTQPQHF. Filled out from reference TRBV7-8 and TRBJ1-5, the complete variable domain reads GAGVSQSPRYKVAKRGQDVALRCDPISGHVSLFWYQQALGQGPEFLTYFQNEAQLDKSGLPSDRFFAERPEGSVSTLKIQRTQQEDSAVYLCASRSRAGTQPQHFGDGTRLSIL.

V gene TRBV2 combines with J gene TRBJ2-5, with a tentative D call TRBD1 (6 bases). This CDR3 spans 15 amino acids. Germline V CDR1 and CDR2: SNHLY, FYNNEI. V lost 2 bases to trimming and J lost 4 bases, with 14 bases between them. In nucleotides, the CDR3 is TGTGCCAGCAGTGAACCCGAGACAGGTGGAGAGACCCAGTACTTC. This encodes CASSEPETGGETQYF. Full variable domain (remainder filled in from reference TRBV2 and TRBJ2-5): EPEVTQTPSHQVTQMGQEVILRCVPISNHLYFYWYRQILGQKVEFLVSFYNNEISEKSEIFDDQFSVERPDGSNFTLKIRSTKLEDSAMYFCASSEPETGGETQYFGPGTRLLVL.

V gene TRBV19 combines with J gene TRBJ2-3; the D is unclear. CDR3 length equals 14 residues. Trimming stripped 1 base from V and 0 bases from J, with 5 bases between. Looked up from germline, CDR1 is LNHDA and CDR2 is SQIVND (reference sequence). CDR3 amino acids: CASSIALSTDTQYF. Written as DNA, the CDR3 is TGTGCCAGTAGTATAGCGCTTAGCACAGATACGCAGTATTTT.

This chain's CDR3 is CASSFIAGGHEQFF. DNA for the CDR3: TGTGCCAGCAGTTTTATAGCGGGAGGGCATGAGCAGTTCTTC. This chain links TRBV27 with TRBJ2-1; the match to TRBD2 covers 11 bases. Unmatched junction bases numbered 3, after V lost 3 bases and J lost 8 bases. Per the germline V gene, CDR1 is MNHEY and CDR2 is SMNVEV (reference sequence). The CDR3 contains 14 residues.

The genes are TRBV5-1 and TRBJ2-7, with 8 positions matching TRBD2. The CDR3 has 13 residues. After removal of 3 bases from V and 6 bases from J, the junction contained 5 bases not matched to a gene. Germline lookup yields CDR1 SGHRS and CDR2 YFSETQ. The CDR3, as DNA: TGCGCCAGCAGCTGGGAAACTAGCGGCGAGCAGTACTTC. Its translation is CASSWETSGEQYF.

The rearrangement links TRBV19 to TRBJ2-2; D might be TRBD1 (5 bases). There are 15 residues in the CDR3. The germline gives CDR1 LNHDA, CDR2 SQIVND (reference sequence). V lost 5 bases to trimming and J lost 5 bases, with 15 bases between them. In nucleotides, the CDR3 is TGTGCCAGTAGTCCCTCAGGGATGGTGACCGGGGAGCTGTTTTTT. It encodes CASSPSGMVTGELFF.

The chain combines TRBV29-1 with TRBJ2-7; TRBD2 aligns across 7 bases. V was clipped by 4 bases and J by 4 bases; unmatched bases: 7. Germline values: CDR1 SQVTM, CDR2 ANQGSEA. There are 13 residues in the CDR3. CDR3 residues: CSVGGERGYEQYF. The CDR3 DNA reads TGCAGCGTTGGGGGGGAGCGGGGTTACGAGCAGTACTTC.

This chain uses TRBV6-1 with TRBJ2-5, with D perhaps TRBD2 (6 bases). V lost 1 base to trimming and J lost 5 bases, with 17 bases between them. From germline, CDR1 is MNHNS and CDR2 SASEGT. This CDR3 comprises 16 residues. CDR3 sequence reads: CASSEGPGLTPETQYF. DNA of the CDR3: TGTGCCAGCAGTGAAGGTCCGGGACTCACGCCGGAGACCCAGTACTTC.

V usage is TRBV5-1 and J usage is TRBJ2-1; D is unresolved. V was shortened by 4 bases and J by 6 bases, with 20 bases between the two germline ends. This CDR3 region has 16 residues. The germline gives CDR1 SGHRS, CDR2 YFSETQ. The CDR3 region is CASSLTMDPPRNEQFF. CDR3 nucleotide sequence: TGCGCCAGCAGCCTTACGATGGACCCCCCCCGCAATGAGCAGTTCTTC. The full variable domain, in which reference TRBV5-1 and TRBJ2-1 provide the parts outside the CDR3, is KAGVTQTPRYLIKTRGQQVTLSCSPISGHRSVSWYQQTPGQGLQFLFEYFSETQRNKGNFPGRFSGRQFSNSRSEMNVSTLELGDSALYLCASSLTMDPPRNEQFFGPGTRLTVL.